Listed here are 27 T cell receptor beta chains from one sample, sequenced in a study of blood T cell repertoires in COVID-19. Generated by immunoSEQ multiplex PCR, the TCRdb table keeps only in-frame clones and is missing some. The data contain over 75,000 clones, about four fifths of them seen just once; the ten biggest clones take up about 16%. The sequenced sample consisted of peripheral blood. These receptors originate from a human donor in a cohort sampled during active COVID-19.

The CDR3 loop is CASSTDSGVSYEQYF. CDR3 sequence (DNA): TGTGCCAGCAGTACCGACAGTGGGGTATCCTACGAGCAGTACTTC. V gene TRBV2 combines with J gene TRBJ2-7; possibly TRBD1 for D (5 bases). The CDR3 runs to 15 residues. Trimming cost V 5 bases and J 1 base, with 15 bases left between them. Per germline, CDR1 SNHLY and CDR2 FYNNEI.

The chain combines TRBV19 with TRBJ1-5, with D maybe TRBD1 (5 bases). The germline V and J ends were trimmed by 3 bases and 0 bases, with 12 bases remaining between them. Germline assignment: CDR1 LNHDA and CDR2 SQIVND (reference sequence). There are 16 residues in the CDR3. DNA of the CDR3: TGTGCCAGTAGTATGCGGGGTAGGGGTAGCAATCAGCCCCAGCATTTT. Translating gives CASSMRGRGSNQPQHF.

This rearrangement joins TRBV27 to TRBJ2-1, with TRBD2 matching over 9 bases. Looked up from germline, CDR1 is MNHEY and CDR2 is SMNVEV (reference sequence). Trimming took 1 base from V and 5 from J; bases not matched to a gene: 6. This CDR3 is 16 amino acids long. The CDR3 here is CASSLLGGGVDNEQFF. CDR3 coding DNA: TGTGCCAGCAGTTTATTGGGCGGGGGGGTGGACAATGAGCAGTTCTTC.

V usage is TRBV18 and J usage is TRBJ2-7, with TRBD1 matching over 7 bases. There are 13 residues in the CDR3. The junction had 1 base not matched to a gene; V was cut back by 4 bases and J by 1 base. Looked up from germline, CDR1 is KGHSH and CDR2 is LQKENI. The CDR3 region is CASSQGQSYEQYF. The CDR3 DNA reads as TGTGCCAGCTCACAGGGACAGTCCTACGAGCAGTACTTC.

This chain joins TRBV11-2 and TRBJ2-1; a possible D gene is TRBD2 (7 bases). This CDR3 region has 19 residues. V lost 5 bases, J lost 0 bases, and 23 bases lay in between. The germline V gene has CDR1 SGHAT and CDR2 FQNNGV. CDR3 bases: TGTGCCAGCAGCCAACACATAGGGGGGGGGTCTAGCTCCTACAATGAGCAGTTCTTC. Translated, it gives CASSQHIGGGSSSYNEQFF.

This chain joins TRBV19 and TRBJ1-4; D is possibly TRBD1 (5 bases). The germline CDR1 and CDR2 sequences are LNHDA and SQIVND (reference sequence). This CDR3 comprises 17 residues. The V end was cut by 0 bases, the J end by 0 bases, with 11 bases between. The CDR3 is CASSIDPQGTTNEKLFF. The CDR3 region has the DNA TGTGCCAGTAGTATAGATCCCCAGGGAACAACTAATGAAAAACTGTTTTTT. The entire variable domain, with the rest obtained from reference TRBV19 and TRBJ1-4, is as follows: DGGITQSPKYLFRKEGQNVTLSCEQNLNHDAMYWYRQDPGQGLRLIYYSQIVNDFQKGDIAEGYSVSREKKESFPLTVTSAQKNPTAFYLCASSIDPQGTTNEKLFFGSGTQLSVL.

In its sample, this clone was seen many times. The chain employs TRBV7-6 and TRBJ2-1, with D possibly being TRBD2 (6 bases). Trimming pared 5 bases from V and 2 bases from J, leaving 13 bases between. This CDR3 has 15 residues. The germline gives CDR1 SGHVS, CDR2 FNYEAQ. The CDR3 is CASSPPGLAYNEQFF. CDR3 DNA sequence: TGTGCCAGCAGCCCACCGGGACTGGCCTACAATGAGCAGTTCTTC.

The chain carries TRBV12-3 or TRBV12-4 and TRBJ1-5, with D hard to call. Trimming took 3 bases from V and 5 from J, leaving 5 bases between them. CDR3 size: 12 residues. The CDR3 region is CASSLGHQPQHF. CDR3 bases: TGTGCCAGCAGTTTGGGCCATCAGCCCCAGCATTTT.

V gene TRBV7-6 combines with J gene TRBJ2-7; 9 positions agree with TRBD1. V dropped 3 bases and J dropped 0; count of bases not matched to a gene: 3. CDR3 length: 15 amino acids. Germline V gene lookup returns CDR1 SGHVS and CDR2 FNYEAQ. CDR3 in amino acids: CASSLGQGVSYEQYV. CDR3 bases: TGTGCCAGCAGCTTGGGACAGGGTGTCTCCTACGAGCAGTACGTC.

The chain carries TRBV7-2 and TRBJ1-4; 7 nucleotides agree with TRBD1. V shed 3 bases, J shed 7 bases, and the junction held 5 bases outside the gene matches. The CDR3 runs 14 residues. Germline lookup yields CDR1 SGHTA and CDR2 FQGNSA. The CDR3 spells CASSLTGLGEKLFF. In DNA, the CDR3 is TGTGCCAGCAGCTTGACAGGGTTAGGTGAAAAACTGTTTTTT.

The V and J genes are TRBV3-1 (or the pseudogene TRBV3-2) and TRBJ2-3; D not resolved. V dropped 4 bases and J dropped 8 bases, with 19 bases sitting between them. The CDR3 sequence is 15 residues long. CDR1 and CDR2 (germline): LGHDT, YNNKEL (reference sequence). The CDR3 coding sequence is TGTGCCAGCAGCCCCCGAGACTCATCCATGGGTACGCAGTATTTT. Amino acids: CASSPRDSSMGTQYF.

In DNA form, the CDR3 reads TGTGCCAGCAGTGAAGCGGGACAGGGGCGCTACGAGCAGTACGTC. It translates to CASSEAGQGRYEQYV. J is TRBJ2-7 and V is TRBV2; 10 bases are a match to TRBD1. V dropped 0 bases and J dropped 3; count of bases not matched to a gene: 2. The germline gives CDR1 SNHLY, CDR2 FYNNEI. The CDR3 contains 15 residues.

The V gene is TRBV5-4, the J gene TRBJ1-1; D is uncertain. Trimming stripped 0 bases from V and 7 bases from J, with 10 bases between. The CDR3 covers 13 residues. Germline loops: CDR1 SGHNT, CDR2 YYREEE (reference sequence). The CDR3 DNA reads TGTGCCAGCAGCTTGGGGGCTGACTATGAAGCTTTCTTT. Its protein product is CASSLGADYEAFF.

The chain has TRBV9 and TRBJ2-7; D possibly corresponds to TRBD2 (6 bases). Per germline, CDR1 SGDLS and CDR2 YYNGEE. There are 15 residues in the CDR3. V was cut by 3 bases and J by 1 base, with 14 bases left in between. As DNA, the CDR3 is TGTGCCAGCAGCGCCGCACCGGGGACTTCCTACGAGCAGTACTTC. Translated: CASSAAPGTSYEQYF.

CDR3 bases: TGTGCCAGCAGCGTAGACCGGGGCGGGAGGGCCTCCAATGAGCAGTTCTTC. It codes for CASSVDRGGRASNEQFF. This sequence joins TRBV9 and TRBJ2-1, with 9 nucleotides matching TRBD2. The CDR3 contains 17 residues. Germline assignment: CDR1 SGDLS and CDR2 YYNGEE. V was pared by 0 bases and J by 6 bases, with 10 bases of the junction left unmatched.

The chain has TRBV7-9 and TRBJ2-1; 7 bases are shared with TRBD1. Losses at the gene ends were 4 bases for V and 0 bases for J; bases not matched to a gene: 9. The V gene's germline CDR1 is SEHNR and CDR2 FQNEAQ (reference sequence). The CDR3 extends over 17 amino acids. CDR3: CASSSPTDRSSYNEQFF. DNA for the CDR3: TGTGCCAGCAGCTCCCCTACGGACAGGAGCTCCTACAATGAGCAGTTCTTC. Full variable domain (remainder filled in from reference TRBV7-9 and TRBJ2-1): DTGVSQNPRHKITKRGQNVTFRCDPISEHNRLYWYRQTLGQGPEFLTYFQNEAQLEKSRLLSDRFSAERPKGSFSTLEIQRTEQGDSAMYLCASSSPTDRSSYNEQFFGPGTRLTVL.

The rearrangement joins TRBV6-5 to TRBJ2-7, with a tentative D call TRBD1 (6 bases). Looked up from germline, CDR1 is MNHEY and CDR2 is SVGAGI. The CDR3 covers 13 residues. V was pared by 4 bases and J by 2 bases, with 9 bases between. CDR3 amino acids: CASSWDTAYEQYV. The CDR3, as DNA: TGTGCCAGCAGTTGGGACACGGCCTACGAGCAGTACGTC.

This clone has at least ten counts. This chain uses TRBV19 with TRBJ1-5; TRBD1 might be the D (6 bases). CDR1 is LNHDA, CDR2 SQIVND, per germline (reference sequence). V dropped 7 bases and J dropped 0 bases, with 13 bases sitting between them. The CDR3 totals 15 residues. Here the CDR3 DNA reads TGTGCCAGTAAGGGGGACGGTTATAGCAATCAGCCCCAGCATTTT. Its protein product is CASKGDGYSNQPQHF.

The chain couples TRBV6-2 or TRBV6-3 to TRBJ2-7, with D uncertain. Germline V gene sequence: CDR1 MNHEY, CDR2 SVGEGT. Trimming pared 4 bases from V and 3 bases from J, leaving 13 bases between. CDR3 length: 14 amino acids. In nucleotides, the CDR3 is TGTGCCAGCAGTTCTCTTGTGACTGACTACGAGCAGTACGTC. Protein sequence: CASSSLVTDYEQYV.

Here the CDR3 reads CASSYHGLAGAYEQYF. CDR3 DNA sequence: TGTGCCAGCAGTTACCACGGGCTAGCGGGAGCCTACGAGCAGTACTTC. The chain combines TRBV6-6 with TRBJ2-7; TRBD2 matches 10 bases. With 2 bases clipped from V and 2 bases from J, the junction kept 6 bases outside the gene matches. The V gene's germline CDR1 is MNHNY and CDR2 SVGAGI (reference sequence). The CDR3 is 16 residues long.

With regard to this clone: The identical CDR3 is also encoded by other nucleotide sequences in the sample. The chain carries TRBV6-6 and TRBJ2-3; D call uncertain. CDR1 is MNHNY, CDR2 SVGAGI, per germline (reference sequence). Trimming stripped 6 bases from V and 0 bases from J, with 4 bases between. The CDR3 consists of 12 residues. Written as DNA, the CDR3 is TGTGCCAGCAGCTCGAGCACAGATACGCAGTATTTT. This translates into CASSSSTDTQYF.

This chain connects TRBV2 to TRBJ2-1; 12 bases line up with TRBD2. Germline CDR1 SNHLY, CDR2 FYNNEI. Losses at the gene ends were 3 bases for V and 5 bases for J; bases not matched to a gene: 2. CDR3 length: 15 residues. CDR3 amino acids: CASSDRTSGDNEQFF. The CDR3 bases are TGTGCCAGCAGTGACAGGACTAGCGGGGACAATGAGCAGTTCTTC. The full variable domain, rest sourced from reference TRBV2 and TRBJ2-1, is EPEVTQTPSHQVTQMGQEVILRCVPISNHLYFYWYRQILGQKVEFLVSFYNNEISEKSEIFDDQFSVERPDGSNFTLKIRSTKLEDSAMYFCASSDRTSGDNEQFFGPGTRLTVL.

The gene calls are TRBV24-1 and TRBJ2-3; tentative D call: TRBD2 (5 bases). Germline V gene sequence: CDR1 KGHDR, CDR2 SFDVKD. Trimming took 3 bases from V and 1 from J, leaving 13 bases between them. The CDR3 is 16 residues long. The CDR3 DNA sequence: TGTGCCACCAGTGATAGGTATGCGGAGGGCACAGATACGCAGTATTTT. Amino acids: CATSDRYAEGTDTQYF.

The chain combines TRBV15 with TRBJ1-2; 7 positions agree with TRBD1. CDR1 is LNHNV and CDR2 is YYDKDF in the germline V gene (reference sequence). V dropped 0 bases and J dropped 7; count of bases not matched to a gene: 5. The CDR3 runs to 14 residues. The CDR3 protein is CATSRDRGQPGYTF. CDR3 sequence (DNA): TGTGCCACCAGCAGAGATCGGGGACAGCCTGGCTACACCTTC.

The chain joins TRBV6-4 to TRBJ2-2; TRBD1 aligns across 7 bases. Germline assignment: CDR1 MRHNA and CDR2 SNTAGT. The CDR3 has 16 amino acids. V dropped 0 bases and J dropped 3; count of bases not matched to a gene: 4. The CDR3 coding sequence is TGTGCCAGCAGTGACTCGGTGGGACAGCACACCGGGGAGCTGTTTTTT. Protein sequence: CASSDSVGQHTGELFF.

This chain links TRBV27 with TRBJ1-5; TRBD1 might be the D (5 bases). Germline V gene sequence: CDR1 MNHEY, CDR2 SMNVEV (reference sequence). Trimming removed 2 bases at V and 16 bases at J, with 15 bases between. This CDR3 has 12 residues. CDR3 protein: CASSLPWTRNHF. CDR3 DNA: TGTGCCAGCAGTTTACCCTGGACAAGAAACCATTTT.

The genes are TRBV24-1 and TRBJ1-1; 7 positions agree with TRBD1. V shed 5 bases, J shed 2 bases, and the junction held 7 bases outside the gene matches. The CDR3 has 15 amino acids. The V gene's germline CDR1 is KGHDR and CDR2 SFDVKD. CDR3: CATSVKTGSNTEAFF. The CDR3 DNA is TGTGCCACCAGTGTCAAGACAGGGAGTAACACTGAAGCTTTCTTT.